The clone carrying this TCR beta chain was detected ten times or more. Its antigen is not known. The CDR3 spans 12 residues. V was trimmed by 3 bases and J by 2 bases, leaving 4 bases between them. The germline CDR1 and CDR2 sequences are MRHNA and SNTAGT. The sample originates from a study of regulatory T cells in long-lasting Graves disease. About the research overall: Graves' patients (newly diagnosed) had been on antithyroid drugs under 3 months.

Library construction for TCR beta used iRepertoire HTBI primers and Arm-PCR of CDR3 regions. TCRdb re-called the multiplex PCR reads through MiXCR, storing one row per CDR3 protein. Found here are 250,000 to 400,000 distinct CDR3 sequences, 15% to 20% of them singletons; the top ten hold 35% to 45%. Broader study findings: Patients with persistent disease showed a bias toward TRBV28, TRBJ1-2 and TRBJ2-5. Those with persistent disease had in common more public clonotypes (about 2,500) than new patients (approximately 920). TCR diversity was lower in persistent than newly diagnosed Graves' disease.

Time point: newly diagnosed GD, antithyroid drugs for less than 3 months. PBMC-derived RNA was used for the TCR library. The sample in question was peripheral blood mononuclear cells (PBMCs), obtained at new diagnosis, from a patient treated with antithyroid drugs. The source is a female donor with Graves disease. The genes are TRBV6-4 and TRBJ1-2; D ambiguous. The CDR3 sequence is CASSEDNYGYTF. As DNA, the CDR3 is TGTGCCAGCAGTGAGGACAACTATGGCTACACCTTC.